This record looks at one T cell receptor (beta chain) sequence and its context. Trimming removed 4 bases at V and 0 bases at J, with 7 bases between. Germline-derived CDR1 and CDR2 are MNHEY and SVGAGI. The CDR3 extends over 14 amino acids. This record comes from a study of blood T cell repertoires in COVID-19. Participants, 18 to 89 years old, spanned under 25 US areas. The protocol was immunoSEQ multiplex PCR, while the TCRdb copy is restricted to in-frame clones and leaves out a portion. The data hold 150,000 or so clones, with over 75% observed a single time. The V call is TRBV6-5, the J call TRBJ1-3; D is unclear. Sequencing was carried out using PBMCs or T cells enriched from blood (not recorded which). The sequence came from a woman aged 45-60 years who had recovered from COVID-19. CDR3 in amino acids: CASSSKLSGNTIYF. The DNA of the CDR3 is TGTGCCAGCAGTTCCAAACTCTCTGGAAACACCATATATTTT.